This T cell receptor (beta chain) was captured by sequencing in a study of long-term antiretroviral therapy in people with HIV. Samples were assayed with immunoSEQ v3.0 at survey level. Using immunoSEQ multiplex PCR, the repertoire was profiled, and TCRdb retains in-frame clones only, with some absent. The profile shows fewer than 40,000 clones, less than 90% of them singletons. For this clone: Its antigen remains unidentified.

Trimming took 8 bases from V and 5 from J, leaving 20 bases between them. Germline V gene sequence: CDR1 MNHEY, CDR2 SVGAGI. This CDR3 region has 15 residues. Study results and caveats: Repertoire dominance by clones expanded before ART was seen at all time points.

The study drew at least one pre-ART and at least two post-ART PBMC samples from every donor. The source material was unsorted PBMCs, sampled 1.2 years after starting antiretroviral therapy. The receptor was isolated from a woman aged 50 to 60 with HIV. The genes are TRBV6-5 and TRBJ2-3; possible D gene TRBD1, 5 bases. The DNA of the CDR3 is TGTGCCAGCTGTGACTCGACAGTATCGGGAGATACGCAGTATTTT. Residues: CASCDSTVSGDTQYF.